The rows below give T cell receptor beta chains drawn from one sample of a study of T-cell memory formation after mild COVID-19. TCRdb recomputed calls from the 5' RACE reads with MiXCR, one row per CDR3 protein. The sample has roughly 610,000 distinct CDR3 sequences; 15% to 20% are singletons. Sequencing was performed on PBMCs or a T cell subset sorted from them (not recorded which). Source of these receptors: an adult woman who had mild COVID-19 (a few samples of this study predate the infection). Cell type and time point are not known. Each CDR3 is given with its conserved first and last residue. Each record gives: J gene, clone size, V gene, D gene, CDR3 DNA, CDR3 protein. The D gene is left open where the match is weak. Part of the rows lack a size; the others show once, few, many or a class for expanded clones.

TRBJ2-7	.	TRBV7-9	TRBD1	TGTGCCAGCAGCTATGTGGACAGGGGGCGCGAGCAGTACTTC	CASSYVDRGREQYF
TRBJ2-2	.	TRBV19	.	TGTGCCAGTAGTCAGGCTGCGAACACCGGGGAGCTGTTTTTT	CASSQAANTGELFF
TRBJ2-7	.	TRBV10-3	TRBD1	TGTGCCATCAGATGGGACAGGGGGGGCTACGAGCAGTACTTC	CAIRWDRGGYEQYF
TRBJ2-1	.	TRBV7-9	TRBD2	TGTGCCAGCAGCGGTACTAGCGGGGGCCGGGTTTTCGGAAATGAGCAGTTCTTC	CASSGTSGGRVFGNEQFF
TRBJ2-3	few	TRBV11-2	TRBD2	TGTGCCAGCAGCTTAGGGGCTAGCGGGGGGGTAAGCACAGATACGCAGTATTTT	CASSLGASGGVSTDTQYF
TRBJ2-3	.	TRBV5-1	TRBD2	TGCGCCAGCAAGGCTAGCGGGGGCACAGATACGCAGTATTTT	CASKASGGTDTQYF
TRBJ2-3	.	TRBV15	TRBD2	TGTGCCACCAGCAGAGATGGGCTAGCGGGATGGGCAGATACGCAGTATTTT	CATSRDGLAGWADTQYF
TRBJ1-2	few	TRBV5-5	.	TGTGCCAGCAGCTTGGTTGGGGATCCTAACTATGGCTACACCTTC	CASSLVGDPNYGYTF
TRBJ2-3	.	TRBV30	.	TGTGCCTGGAGAAGGCGGGGCAGCACAGATACGCAGTATTTT	CAWRRRGSTDTQYF
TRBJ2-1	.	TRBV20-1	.	TGCAGTGCCCTCATTCAGCCCGGGACCCTTTTTTACAATGAGCAGTTCTTC	CSALIQPGTLFYNEQFF
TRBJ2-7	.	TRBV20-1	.	TGCAGTGCTAGAGATATCGGGGGCCCTAGCTCCTACGAGCAGTACTTC	CSARDIGGPSSYEQYF
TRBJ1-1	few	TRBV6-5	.	TGTGCCAGCTCAGGCCCCAATACTGAAGCTTTCTTT	CASSGPNTEAFF
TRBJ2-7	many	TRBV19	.	TGTGCCAGTAGTGTTCCGCTAGCGACCTTGGTTGAGCAGTACTTC	CASSVPLATLVEQYF
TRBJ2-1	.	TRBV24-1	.	TGTGCCACCAGTGAGGATACAGGGATCGACTACAATGAGCAGTTCTTC	CATSEDTGIDYNEQFF
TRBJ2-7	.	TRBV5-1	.	TGCGCCAGCAGGATGTTGGGTGAGGGCTACGAGCAGTACTTC	CASRMLGEGYEQYF
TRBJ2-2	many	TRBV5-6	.	TGTGCCAGCAGCTTGGGCAGTGGCACCGGGGAGCTGTTTTTT	CASSLGSGTGELFF
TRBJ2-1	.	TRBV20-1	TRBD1	TGCAGTGCTAGAGTGAGCCAGGGGGCCACCTACAATGAGCAGTTCTTC	CSARVSQGATYNEQFF
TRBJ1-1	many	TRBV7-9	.	TGTGCCAGCAGCTTCAGAGTTAGCACTGAAGCTTTCTTT	CASSFRVSTEAFF
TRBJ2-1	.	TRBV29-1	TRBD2	TGCAGCGTTGTTCGGGCAACTAGCGGGGGATATGCTGAGCAGTTCTTC	CSVVRATSGGYAEQFF
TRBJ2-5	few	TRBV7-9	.	TGTGCCAGCAGCCGCCGGATGGGAGGTCAAGAGACCCAGTACTTC	CASSRRMGGQETQYF
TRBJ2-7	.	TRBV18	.	TGTGCCAGCTCACCAAGGGGTAATCCCTACGAGCAGTACTTC	CASSPRGNPYEQYF
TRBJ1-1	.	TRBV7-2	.	TGTGCCAGCAGCTTAGACCCAGGGAAAGCTTTCTTT	CASSLDPGKAFF
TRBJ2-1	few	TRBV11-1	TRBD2	TGTGCCAGCAGCTTAGCGGTTGCGGGGGCCTACAATGAGCAGTTCTTC	CASSLAVAGAYNEQFF
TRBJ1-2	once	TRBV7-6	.	TGTGCCAGCAGCTTAGGATCGGACGCCTATGGCTACACCTTC	CASSLGSDAYGYTF
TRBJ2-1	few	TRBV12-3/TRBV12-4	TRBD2	TGTGCCAGCAGTTTCATAGCGGGGAGCTACAATGAGCAGTTCTTC	CASSFIAGSYNEQFF
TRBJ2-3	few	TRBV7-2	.	TGTGCCAGCAGCCCCCGGGCGGGCACAGATACGCAGTATTTT	CASSPRAGTDTQYF
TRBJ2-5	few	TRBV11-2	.	TGTGCCAGCAGCTTAGGAGCGGGCAGGGAGGAGACCCAGTACTTC	CASSLGAGREETQYF
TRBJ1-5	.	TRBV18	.	TGTGCCAGCTCACCCTCCTGGGGGCAGCCCCAGCATTTT	CASSPSWGQPQHF
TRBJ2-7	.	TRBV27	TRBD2	TGTGCCAGCACTCTTGCACCGGGACTAGCGCGAGAGCAGTACTTC	CASTLAPGLAREQYF
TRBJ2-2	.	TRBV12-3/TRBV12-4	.	TGTGCCAGCAGTTTATGGGGGATCAACACCGGGGAGCTGTTTTTT	CASSLWGINTGELFF
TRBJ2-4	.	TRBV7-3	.	TGTGCCAGCAGCTTAGGACAGATAGCCAAAAACATTCAGTACTTC	CASSLGQIAKNIQYF
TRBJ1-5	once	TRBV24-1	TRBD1	TGTGCCACCAGTGATCCACAGGGCAGGGGGAATCAGCCCCAGCATTTT	CATSDPQGRGNQPQHF
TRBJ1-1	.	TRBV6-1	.	TGTGCCAGCAGTTTTCGACAAGGGAACACTGAAGCTTTCTTT	CASSFRQGNTEAFF
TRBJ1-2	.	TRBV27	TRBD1	TGTGCCAGCAGCTCGGGACAGGGGACTGGCTACACCTTC	CASSSGQGTGYTF
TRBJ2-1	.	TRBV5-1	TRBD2	TGCGCCAGCAGCTTGGCTCGGACTAGCTCCTACAATGAGCAGTTCTTC	CASSLARTSSYNEQFF
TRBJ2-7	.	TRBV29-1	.	TGCAGCGTTGAAATATACTACGAGCAGTACTTC	CSVEIYYEQYF
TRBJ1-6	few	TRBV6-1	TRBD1	TGTGCCAGCAGTCGGGACAGACTCGGGAATTCACCCCTCCACTTT	CASSRDRLGNSPLHF
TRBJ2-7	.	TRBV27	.	TGTGCCAGCAGTTTGCAGGCCTCCTACGAGCAGTACTTC	CASSLQASYEQYF
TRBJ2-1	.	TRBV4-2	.	TGTGCCAGCAGCCAAGAGGTCGCCTCTGTGGATGAGCAGTTCTTC	CASSQEVASVDEQFF
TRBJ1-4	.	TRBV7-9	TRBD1	TGTGCCAGCAGCTTGGCGGACAGGGGAGACGAAAAACTGTTTTTT	CASSLADRGDEKLFF
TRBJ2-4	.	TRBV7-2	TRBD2	TGTGCCAGCAGCTTAGGGACTAGCATCGCCTCCCAGTACTTC	CASSLGTSIASQYF
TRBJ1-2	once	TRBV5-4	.	TGTGCCAGCAGTTACCCTGGAAGGGGTAACTATGGCTACACCTTC	CASSYPGRGNYGYTF
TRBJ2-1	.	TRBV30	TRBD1	TGTGCCTGGACGACAGGGGGATTTTTAAATGAGCAGTTCTTC	CAWTTGGFLNEQFF
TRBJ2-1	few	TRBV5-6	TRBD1	TGTGCCACCCCCTGGACAGGGCTTTCCTACAATGAGCAGTTCTTC	CATPWTGLSYNEQFF
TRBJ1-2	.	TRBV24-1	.	TGTGCCACCAGTGATTCCTCGGATCCTTACTATGGCTACACCTTC	CATSDSSDPYYGYTF
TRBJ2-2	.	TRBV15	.	TGTGCCACCAGTCCAGGGGGGGAGGCCGGGGAGCTGTTTTTT	CATSPGGEAGELFF
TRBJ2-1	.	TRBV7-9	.	TGTGCCAGCAGCCCGAGACAGGAAGAAAAGTTCTTC	CASSPRQEEKFF
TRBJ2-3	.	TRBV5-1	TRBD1	TGCGCCAGCAGCTCCCGACAGGGGGCCGGAGATACGCAGTATTTT	CASSSRQGAGDTQYF
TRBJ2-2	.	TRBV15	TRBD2	TGTGCCACCAGCTCACCCATTAGCGGGAGTAGAAACACCGGGGAGCTGTTTTTT	CATSSPISGSRNTGELFF
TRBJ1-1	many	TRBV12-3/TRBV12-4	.	TGTGCCAGCAGTTTGGGGACACCCGAAGCTTTCTTT	CASSLGTPEAFF
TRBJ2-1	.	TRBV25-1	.	TGTGCCAGCAGAGCCAAACGGAGGGAGCAGTTCTTC	CASRAKRREQFF
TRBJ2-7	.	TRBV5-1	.	TGCGCCAGCAGCTTGGATCAGCGGGTGGAACCCGACGAGCAGTACTTC	CASSLDQRVEPDEQYF
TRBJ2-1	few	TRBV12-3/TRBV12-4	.	TGTGCCAGCAGACTAGCCTCGAGCTCCTACAATGAGCAGTTCTTC	CASRLASSSYNEQFF
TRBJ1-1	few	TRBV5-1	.	TGCGCCAGCAGCTTGGATTCAGTCCCTTTGAACACTGAAGCTTTCTTT	CASSLDSVPLNTEAFF
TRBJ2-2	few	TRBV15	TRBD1	TGTGCCACCAGTACGACAAGGGGGACAGGGTCTGTCGGGGAGCTGTTTTTT	CATSTTRGTGSVGELFF
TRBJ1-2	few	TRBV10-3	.	TGTGCCATCAGTCCGGTAGCGGGCATCCTCTATGGCTACACCTTC	CAISPVAGILYGYTF
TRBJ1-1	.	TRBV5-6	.	TGTGCCAGCAGCTTTGAACGAGTCAGACGAATGAACACTGAAGCTTTCTTT	CASSFERVRRMNTEAFF